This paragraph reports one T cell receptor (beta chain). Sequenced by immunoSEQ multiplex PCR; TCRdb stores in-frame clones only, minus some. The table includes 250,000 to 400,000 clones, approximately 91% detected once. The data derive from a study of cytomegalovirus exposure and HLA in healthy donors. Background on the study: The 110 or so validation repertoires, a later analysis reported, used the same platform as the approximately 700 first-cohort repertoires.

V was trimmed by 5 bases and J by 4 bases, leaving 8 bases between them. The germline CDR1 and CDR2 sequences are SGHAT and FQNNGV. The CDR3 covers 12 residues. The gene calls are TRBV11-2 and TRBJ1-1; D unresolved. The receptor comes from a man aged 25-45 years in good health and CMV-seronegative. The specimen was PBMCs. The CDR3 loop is CASSPLSTEAFF. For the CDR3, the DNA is TGTGCCAGCAGCCCGCTTAGCACTGAAGCTTTCTTT.